A selection of T cell receptor beta chains follows, all from one sample in a study of Ad26.COV2.S vaccination and SARS-CoV-2 variants. Only in-frame clones appear in the TCRdb table, and some are missing; sequencing was by immunoSEQ multiplex PCR. The sample includes 290,000 or so clones, approximately 87% of them seen just once. The sequences come from peripheral blood, collected in a trial of Ad26.COV2.S vaccine versus placebo. The source is a person aged 18-60 years who received the Ad26.COV2.S COVID-19 vaccine or a placebo. Both conserved end residues are part of each CDR3. The D gene is left open where the match is weak. Rows may omit the clone size; those that give it use once, few, many or a size class.

d_gene	v_gene	abundance	j_gene	CDR3nt	CDR3aa
TRBD2	TRBV5-1	-	TRBJ2-5	TGCGCCAGCAGCCCCGGGAGGCGAATGCAAGAGACCCAGTACTTC	CASSPGRRMQETQYF
-	TRBV5-1	-	TRBJ2-1	TGCGCCAGCAGCTTGGCGGTAGGGTGGAATGAGCAGTTCTTC	CASSLAVGWNEQFF
-	TRBV14	-	TRBJ1-3	TGTGCCAGCAGCCAAGACGGAGGGGTCTTCTCTGGAAACACCATATATTTT	CASSQDGGVFSGNTIYF
-	TRBV18	-	TRBJ1-1	TGTGCCAGCTCACCACAAAAGGAGAACACTGAAGCTTTCTTT	CASSPQKENTEAFF
-	TRBV25-1	-	TRBJ2-5	TGTGCCAGCAGTGAAGGCCAAGGAGTATTCTATGGAGAGACCCAGTACTTC	CASSEGQGVFYGETQYF
-	TRBV28	once	TRBJ1-2	TGTGCCAGCAGTTTTCCCAATGACTATGGCTACACCTTC	CASSFPNDYGYTF
-	TRBV5-5	-	TRBJ2-3	TGTGCCAGCAGCATGGGTCAGGGACCAGATACGCAGTATTTT	CASSMGQGPDTQYF
-	TRBV20-1	-	TRBJ2-1	TGCAGTGCTAGTGGGTCCCCCCTCAGAACGAGGAACAATGAGCAGTTCTTC	CSASGSPLRTRNNEQFF
-	TRBV2	-	TRBJ1-5	TGTGCCAGCAGTCTAGGGCCCGGCGGTGGCAATCAGCCCCAGCATTTT	CASSLGPGGGNQPQHF
-	TRBV30	-	TRBJ1-2	TGTGCCTGGAATGAGGGGGACCGGCACGGCTATGGCTACACCTTC	CAWNEGDRHGYGYTF
TRBD1	TRBV10-2	few	TRBJ1-6	TGCGCCAGCAGGACAGGGAATTCACCCCTCCACTTT	CASRTGNSPLHF
TRBD1	TRBV18	-	TRBJ2-3	TGTGCCAGCTCACCACTCCAGCCTCAGGGGGCGGTGACAGATACGCAGTATTTT	CASSPLQPQGAVTDTQYF
-	TRBV18	once	TRBJ1-4	TGTGCCAGCTCACCAGATGAAAAACTGTTTTTT	CASSPDEKLFF
-	TRBV6-1	-	TRBJ1-6	TGTGCCAGCAGTGATATTACAGGAGTAAGCTCCTATAATTCACCCCTCCACTTT	CASSDITGVSSYNSPLHF
-	TRBV9	-	TRBJ1-2	TGTGCCAGCAGCCAGAGTCCCAACTATGGCTACACCTTC	CASSQSPNYGYTF
-	TRBV2	-	TRBJ1-2	TGTGCCAGCAGTGGCGGTACAGGAGATGGCTACACCTTC	CASSGGTGDGYTF
TRBD1	TRBV19	-	TRBJ1-1	TGTGCCAGTAGTATCAAGCAGGGGGCGAGGTTTACTGAAGCTTTCTTT	CASSIKQGARFTEAFF
TRBD1	TRBV9	once	TRBJ1-2	TGTGCCAGCAGCCGACAGGGAGGGGACTATGGCTACACCTTC	CASSRQGGDYGYTF